Included here is one T cell receptor (beta chain) sequence, with context. Libraries were prepared by immunoSEQ multiplex PCR; TCRdb keeps only in-frame clonotypes and omits some of them. The profile shows 25,000 to 30,000 clones, more than 80% of them singletons. These data come from a study of blood T cell repertoires in COVID-19. V lost 7 bases and J 16 bases, leaving 20 bases between the germline ends. The CDR3 length is 12 residues. Germline CDR1 LNHNV, CDR2 YYDKDF (reference sequence). The chain joins TRBV15 to TRBJ2-1; D may be TRBD2 (6 bases). The receptor was derived from a human donor in a cohort sampled during active COVID-19. Sequencing was carried out using peripheral blood. The CDR3 here is CATTPGVGPLFF. The CDR3 nucleotides are TGTGCCACCACTCCGGGGGTCGGGCCCCTATTCTTC. Supplemented by reference TRBV15 and TRBJ2-1, the full variable domain reads DAMVIQNPRYQVTQFGKPVTLSCSQTLNHNVMYWYQQKSSQAPKLLFHYYDKDFNNEADTPDNFQSRRPNTSFCFLDIRSPGLGDTAMYLCATTPGVGPLFFGPGTRLTVL.